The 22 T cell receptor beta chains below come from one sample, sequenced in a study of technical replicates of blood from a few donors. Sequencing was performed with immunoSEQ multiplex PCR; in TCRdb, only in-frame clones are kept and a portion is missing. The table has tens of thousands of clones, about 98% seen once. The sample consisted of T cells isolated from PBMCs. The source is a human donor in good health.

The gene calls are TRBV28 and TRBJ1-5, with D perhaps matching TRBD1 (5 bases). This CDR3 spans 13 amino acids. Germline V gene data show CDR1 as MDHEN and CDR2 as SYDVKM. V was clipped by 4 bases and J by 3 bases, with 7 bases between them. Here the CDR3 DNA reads TGTGCCAGCAGTTCAGGGCCCAATCAGCCCCAGCATTTT. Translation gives CASSSGPNQPQHF.

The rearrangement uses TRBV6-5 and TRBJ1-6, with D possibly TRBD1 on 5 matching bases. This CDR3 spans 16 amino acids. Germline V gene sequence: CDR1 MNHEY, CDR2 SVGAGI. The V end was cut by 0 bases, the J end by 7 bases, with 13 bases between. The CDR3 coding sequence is TGTGCCAGCAGTTACTCAGGGGAGGGGAAAAATTCACCCCTCCACTTT. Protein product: CASSYSGEGKNSPLHF.

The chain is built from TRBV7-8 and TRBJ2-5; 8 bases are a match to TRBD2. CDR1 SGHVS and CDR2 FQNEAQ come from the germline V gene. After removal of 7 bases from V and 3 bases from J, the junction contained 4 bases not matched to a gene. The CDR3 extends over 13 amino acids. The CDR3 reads CASTRGGKETQYF. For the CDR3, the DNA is TGTGCCAGCACCCGGGGGGGGAAAGAGACCCAGTACTTC.

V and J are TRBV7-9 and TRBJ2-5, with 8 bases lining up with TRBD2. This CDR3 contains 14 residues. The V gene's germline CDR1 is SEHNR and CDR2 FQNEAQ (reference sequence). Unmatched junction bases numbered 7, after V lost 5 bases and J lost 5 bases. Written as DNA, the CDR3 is TGTGCCAGCAGCCCACTAAGCGGGAGTGAGACCCAGTACTTC. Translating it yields CASSPLSGSETQYF. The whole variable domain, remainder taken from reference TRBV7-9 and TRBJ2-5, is DTGVSQNPRHKITKRGQNVTFRCDPISEHNRLYWYRQTLGQGPEFLTYFQNEAQLEKSRLLSDRFSAERPKGSFSTLEIQRTEQGDSAMYLCASSPLSGSETQYFGPGTRLLVL.

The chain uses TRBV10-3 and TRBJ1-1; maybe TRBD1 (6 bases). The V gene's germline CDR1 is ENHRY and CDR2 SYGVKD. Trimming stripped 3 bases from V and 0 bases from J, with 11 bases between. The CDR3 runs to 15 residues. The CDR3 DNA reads TGTGCCATCAGTGATCCCCCAGGGGTGAACACTGAAGCTTTCTTT. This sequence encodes CAISDPPGVNTEAFF.

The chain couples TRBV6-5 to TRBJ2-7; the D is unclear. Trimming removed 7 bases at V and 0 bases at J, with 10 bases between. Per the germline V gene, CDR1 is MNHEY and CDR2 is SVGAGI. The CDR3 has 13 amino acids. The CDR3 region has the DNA TGTGCCAGCACCCAACAGAGCTCCTACGAGCAGTACTTC. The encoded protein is CASTQQSSYEQYF.

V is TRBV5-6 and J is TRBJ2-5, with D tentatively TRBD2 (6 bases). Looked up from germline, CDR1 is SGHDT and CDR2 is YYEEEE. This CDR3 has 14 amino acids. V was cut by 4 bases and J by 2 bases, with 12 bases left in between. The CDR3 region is CASSPGDFQETQYF. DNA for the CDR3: TGTGCCAGCAGCCCCGGGGACTTTCAAGAGACCCAGTACTTC.

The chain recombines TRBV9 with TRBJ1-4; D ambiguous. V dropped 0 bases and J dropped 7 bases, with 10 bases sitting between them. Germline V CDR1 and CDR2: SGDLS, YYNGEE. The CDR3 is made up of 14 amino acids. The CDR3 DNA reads TGTGCCAGCAGCGTAGGAGGGAGTGTTGAAAAACTGTTTTTT. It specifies CASSVGGSVEKLFF. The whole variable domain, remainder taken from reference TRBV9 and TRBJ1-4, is DSGVTQTPKHLITATGQRVTLRCSPRSGDLSVYWYQQSLDQGLQFLIQYYNGEERAKGNILERFSAQQFPDLHSELNLSSLELGDSALYFCASSVGGSVEKLFFGSGTQLSVL.

CDR3 protein: CASSHPWQGKSNTEAFF. DNA of the CDR3: TGCGCCAGCAGCCACCCTTGGCAGGGAAAATCGAACACTGAAGCTTTCTTT. V and J are TRBV4-1 and TRBJ1-1, with D tentatively TRBD1 (5 bases). This CDR3 is 17 amino acids long. Trimming left V 3 bases short and J 1 base short, with 18 bases between. The germline gives CDR1 MGHRA, CDR2 YSYEKL.

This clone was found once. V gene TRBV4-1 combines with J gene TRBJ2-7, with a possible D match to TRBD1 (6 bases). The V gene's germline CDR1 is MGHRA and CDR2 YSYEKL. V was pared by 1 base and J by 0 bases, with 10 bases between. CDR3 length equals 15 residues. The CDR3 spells CASSQVRGGSYEQYF. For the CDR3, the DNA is TGCGCCAGCAGCCAAGTCAGAGGGGGCTCCTACGAGCAGTACTTC.

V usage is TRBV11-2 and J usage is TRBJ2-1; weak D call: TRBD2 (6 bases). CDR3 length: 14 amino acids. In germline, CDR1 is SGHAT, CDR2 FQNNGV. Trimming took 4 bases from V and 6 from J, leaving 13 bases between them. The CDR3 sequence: CASSSAGRSNEQFF. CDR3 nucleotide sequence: TGTGCCAGCAGCTCAGCGGGCCGTAGCAATGAGCAGTTCTTC.

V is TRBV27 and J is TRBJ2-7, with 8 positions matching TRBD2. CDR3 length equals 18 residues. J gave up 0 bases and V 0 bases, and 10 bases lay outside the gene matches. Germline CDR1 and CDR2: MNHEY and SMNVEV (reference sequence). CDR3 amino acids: CASSLSALAAQSSYEQYF. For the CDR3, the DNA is TGTGCCAGCAGTTTATCCGCACTAGCGGCCCAGAGCTCCTACGAGCAGTACTTC.

CDR3 protein: CASRTGTGQPQHF. CDR3 DNA sequence: TGTGCCAGCAGAACAGGGACCGGACAGCCCCAGCATTTT. V and J are TRBV6-1 and TRBJ1-5, with TRBD1 as a possible D gene (6 bases). The V gene's germline CDR1 is MNHNS and CDR2 SASEGT. Trimming shortened V by 6 bases and J by 7 bases, and 13 bases separated the two germline ends. The CDR3 extends over 13 amino acids.

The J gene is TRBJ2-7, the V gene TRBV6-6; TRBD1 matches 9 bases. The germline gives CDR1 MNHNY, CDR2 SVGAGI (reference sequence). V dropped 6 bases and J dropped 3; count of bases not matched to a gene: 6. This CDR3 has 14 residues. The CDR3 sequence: CASRTDRGIYEQYF. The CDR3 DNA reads TGTGCCAGCAGGACCGACAGGGGGATCTACGAGCAGTACTTC.

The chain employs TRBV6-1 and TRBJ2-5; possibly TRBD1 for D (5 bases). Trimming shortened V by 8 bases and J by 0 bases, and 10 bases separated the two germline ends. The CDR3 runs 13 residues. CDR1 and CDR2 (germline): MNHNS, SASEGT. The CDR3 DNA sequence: TGTGCCAGCGACCCGGACAACCAAGAGACCCAGTACTTC. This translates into CASDPDNQETQYF.

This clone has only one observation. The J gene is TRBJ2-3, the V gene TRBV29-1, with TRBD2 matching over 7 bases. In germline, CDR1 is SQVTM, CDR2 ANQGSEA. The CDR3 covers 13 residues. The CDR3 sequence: CTAERDLTDTQYF. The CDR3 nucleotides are TGCACCGCAGAGCGGGATCTCACAGATACGCAGTATTTT.

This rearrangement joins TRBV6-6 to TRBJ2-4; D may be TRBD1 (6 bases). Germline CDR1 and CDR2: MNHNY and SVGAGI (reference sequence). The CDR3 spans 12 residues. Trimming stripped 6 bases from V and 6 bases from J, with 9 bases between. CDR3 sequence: CASSMDRNIQYF. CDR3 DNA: TGTGCCAGCAGCATGGACAGAAACATTCAGTACTTC.

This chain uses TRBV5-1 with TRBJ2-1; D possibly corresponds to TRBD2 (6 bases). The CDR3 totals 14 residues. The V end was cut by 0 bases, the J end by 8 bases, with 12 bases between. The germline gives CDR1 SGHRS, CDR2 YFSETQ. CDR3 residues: CASSLERGMDEQFF. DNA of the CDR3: TGCGCCAGCAGCTTGGAGCGCGGGATGGATGAGCAGTTCTTC. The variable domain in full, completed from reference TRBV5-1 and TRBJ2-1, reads KAGVTQTPRYLIKTRGQQVTLSCSPISGHRSVSWYQQTPGQGLQFLFEYFSETQRNKGNFPGRFSGRQFSNSRSEMNVSTLELGDSALYLCASSLERGMDEQFFGPGTRLTVL.

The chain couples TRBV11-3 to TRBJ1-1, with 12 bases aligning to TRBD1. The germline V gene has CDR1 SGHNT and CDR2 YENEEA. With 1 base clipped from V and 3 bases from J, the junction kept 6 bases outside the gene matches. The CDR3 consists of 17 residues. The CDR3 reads CASSLGDRGRPDTEAFF. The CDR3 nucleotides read TGTGCCAGCAGCTTAGGGGACAGGGGGCGCCCGGACACTGAAGCTTTCTTT.

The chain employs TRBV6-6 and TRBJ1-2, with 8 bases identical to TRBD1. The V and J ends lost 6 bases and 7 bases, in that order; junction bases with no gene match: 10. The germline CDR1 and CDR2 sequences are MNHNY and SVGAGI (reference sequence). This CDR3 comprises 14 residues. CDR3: CASRNHGQGFGYTF. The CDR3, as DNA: TGTGCCAGCAGGAATCATGGACAGGGCTTTGGCTACACCTTC.

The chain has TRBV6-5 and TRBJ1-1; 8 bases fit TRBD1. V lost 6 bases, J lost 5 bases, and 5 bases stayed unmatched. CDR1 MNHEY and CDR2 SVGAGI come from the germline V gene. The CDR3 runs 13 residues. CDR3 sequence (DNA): TGTGCCAGCAGAGTTACAGGGGGGACTGAAGCTTTCTTT. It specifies CASRVTGGTEAFF.

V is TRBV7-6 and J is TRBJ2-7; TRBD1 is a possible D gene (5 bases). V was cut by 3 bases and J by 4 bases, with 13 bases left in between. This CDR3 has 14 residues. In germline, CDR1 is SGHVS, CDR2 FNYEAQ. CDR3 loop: CASSFRQFFYEQYF. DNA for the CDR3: TGTGCCAGCAGCTTTCGACAGTTTTTTTACGAGCAGTACTTC.